This is a list of T cell receptor beta chains from one sample in a study of blood T cell repertoires in COVID-19. The protocol was immunoSEQ multiplex PCR, while the TCRdb copy is restricted to in-frame clones and leaves out a portion. This table has a few hundred thousand clones, about nine tenths appearing once. The sample was peripheral blood. These receptors all come from a woman aged 55-69 years with COVID-19, enrolled during active disease. The CDR3 runs from the conserved cysteine through the conserved F or W. Fields, in order: J gene, V gene, CDR3 protein.

TRBJ2-3	TRBV5-1	CASSLMRSDTQYF
TRBJ1-4	TRBV2	CASKDRGKEKLFF
TRBJ1-1	TRBV6-6	CASSYGDRGGTEAFF
TRBJ1-2	TRBV19	CATVGEDGYTF
TRBJ1-1	TRBV5-4	CASSGGHPYEAFF
TRBJ2-3	TRBV2	CASNPTRTGVMTDTQYF
TRBJ1-2	TRBV30	CAWSVQAYGYTF
TRBJ2-1	TRBV6-2/TRBV6-3	CASSYSVTLPSYNEQFF
TRBJ2-7	TRBV4-2	CASSQDETGTYEQYF
TRBJ1-5	TRBV9	CASSGRGFQPQHF
TRBJ1-1	TRBV7-9	CASSPPRGQLNTEAFF
TRBJ2-7	TRBV5-1	CASSLLAGGQYEQYF
TRBJ1-5	TRBV7-9	CASSSWRGPSQPQHF
TRBJ2-7	TRBV19	CASSLRQGRLAASPYEQYF
TRBJ1-5	TRBV12-3/TRBV12-4	CASSTGLSQPQHF
TRBJ1-1	TRBV11-2	CASGIGTEAFF
TRBJ1-1	TRBV5-1	CASSLAGTAALNTEAFF
TRBJ1-3	TRBV11-2	CAVGSGFSGNTIYF
TRBJ2-3	TRBV7-7	CASSPGQVTDTQYF
TRBJ2-1	TRBV7-6	CASSRRDRGFSSYNEQFF
TRBJ2-3	TRBV5-1	CASSLARTSEPPPDTQYF
TRBJ2-2	TRBV19	CASSPGVLGELFF
TRBJ2-1	TRBV6-1	CASSEGRGNEQFF
TRBJ2-2	TRBV11-2	CASSFYRVDTGELFF
TRBJ2-7	TRBV18	CASSPAGQGDYEQYF
TRBJ2-2	TRBV7-9	CASSFRTSGEELFF
TRBJ1-2	TRBV6-5	CASSYSREYGYTF
TRBJ2-7	TRBV5-1	CASSPQGGVYEQYF
TRBJ2-7	TRBV11-2	CASSLDRQGSYEQYF
TRBJ1-2	TRBV19	CASSSGGGFGYTF
TRBJ1-5	TRBV6-5	CASRRTGVDFQPQHF
TRBJ1-1	TRBV6-1	CASSEASGGTEAFF
TRBJ1-2	TRBV5-1	CASSLEDRDPGYTF
TRBJ1-2	TRBV12-5	CASSQDSIGYTF
TRBJ2-7	TRBV28	CASSLFGGLAGGLRTYEQYF